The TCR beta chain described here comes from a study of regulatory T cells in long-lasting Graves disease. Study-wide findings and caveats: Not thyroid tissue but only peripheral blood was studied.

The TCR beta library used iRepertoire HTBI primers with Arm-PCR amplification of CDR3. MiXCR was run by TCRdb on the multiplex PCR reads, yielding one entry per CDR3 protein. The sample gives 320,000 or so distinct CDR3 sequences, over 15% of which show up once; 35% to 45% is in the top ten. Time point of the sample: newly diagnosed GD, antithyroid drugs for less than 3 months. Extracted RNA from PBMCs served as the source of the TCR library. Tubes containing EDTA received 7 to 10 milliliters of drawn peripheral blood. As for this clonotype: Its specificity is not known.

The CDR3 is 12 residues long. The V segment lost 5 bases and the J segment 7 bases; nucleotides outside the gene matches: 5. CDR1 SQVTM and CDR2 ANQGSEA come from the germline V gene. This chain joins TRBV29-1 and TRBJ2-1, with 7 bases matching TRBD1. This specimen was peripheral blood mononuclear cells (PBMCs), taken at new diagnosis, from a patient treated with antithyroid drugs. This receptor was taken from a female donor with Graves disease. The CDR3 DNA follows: TGCAGCGTTCAGACAGGGCGGAATGAGCAGTTCTTC. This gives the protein CSVQTGRNEQFF.